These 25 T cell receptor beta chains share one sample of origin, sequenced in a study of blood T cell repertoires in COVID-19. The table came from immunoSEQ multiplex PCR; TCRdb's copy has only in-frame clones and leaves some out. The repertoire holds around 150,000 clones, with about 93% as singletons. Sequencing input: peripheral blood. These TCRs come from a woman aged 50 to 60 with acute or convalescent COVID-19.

Here the CDR3 reads CASTGESSPLHF. Here the CDR3 DNA reads TGTGCCAGTACAGGGGAAAGTTCACCCCTCCACTTT. The J gene is TRBJ1-6, the V gene TRBV2; TRBD1 agrees at 7 bases. Germline CDR1 SNHLY, CDR2 FYNNEI. This CDR3 is 12 amino acids long. J lost 9 bases, V lost 9 bases, and 5 bases had no gene match.

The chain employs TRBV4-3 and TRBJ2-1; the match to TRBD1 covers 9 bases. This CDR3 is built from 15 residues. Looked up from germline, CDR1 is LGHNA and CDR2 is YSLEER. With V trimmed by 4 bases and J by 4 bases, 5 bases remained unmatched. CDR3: CASSLSGQGYNEQFF. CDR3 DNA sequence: TGCGCCAGCAGCCTTTCGGGACAGGGATACAATGAGCAGTTCTTC.

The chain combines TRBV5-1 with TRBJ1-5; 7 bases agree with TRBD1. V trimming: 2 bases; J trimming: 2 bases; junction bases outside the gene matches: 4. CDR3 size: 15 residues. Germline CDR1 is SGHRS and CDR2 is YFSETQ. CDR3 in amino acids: CASSLGGQRNQPQHF. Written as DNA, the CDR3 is TGCGCCAGCAGCTTAGGGGGACAGCGCAATCAGCCCCAGCATTTT.

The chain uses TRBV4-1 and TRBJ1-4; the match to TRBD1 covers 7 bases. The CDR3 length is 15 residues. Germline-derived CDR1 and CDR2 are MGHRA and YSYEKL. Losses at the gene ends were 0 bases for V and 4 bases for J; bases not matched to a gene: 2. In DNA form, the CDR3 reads TGCGCCAGCAGCCAAGAGGGACAGTTTAATGAAAAACTGTTTTTT. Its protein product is CASSQEGQFNEKLFF.

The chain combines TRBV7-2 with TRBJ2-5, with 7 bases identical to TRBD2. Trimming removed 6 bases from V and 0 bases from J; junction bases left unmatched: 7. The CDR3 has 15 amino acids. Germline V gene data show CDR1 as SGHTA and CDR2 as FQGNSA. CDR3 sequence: CASSLVAGDQETQYF. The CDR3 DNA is TGTGCCAGCAGTTTGGTGGCGGGGGACCAAGAGACCCAGTACTTC.

The CDR3 is CASSVAYEQYF. The CDR3 nucleotides read TGTGCCAGCAGCGTAGCATACGAGCAGTACTTC. The chain carries TRBV2 and TRBJ2-7; no clear D gene. The CDR3 totals 11 residues. V was clipped by 6 bases and J by 4 bases, with 7 bases between them. The germline CDR1 and CDR2 sequences are SNHLY and FYNNEI.

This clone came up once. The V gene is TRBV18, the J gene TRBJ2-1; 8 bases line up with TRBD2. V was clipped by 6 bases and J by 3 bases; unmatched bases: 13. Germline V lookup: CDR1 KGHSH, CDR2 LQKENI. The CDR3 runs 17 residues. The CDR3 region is CASSFSGDSGVYNEQFF. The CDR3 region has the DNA TGTGCCAGCTCCTTCTCAGGGGATAGCGGGGTCTACAATGAGCAGTTCTTC.

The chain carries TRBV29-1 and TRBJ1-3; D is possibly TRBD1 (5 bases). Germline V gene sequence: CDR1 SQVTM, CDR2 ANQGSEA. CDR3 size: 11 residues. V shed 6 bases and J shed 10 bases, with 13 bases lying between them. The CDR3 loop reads CSVAGNNTIYF. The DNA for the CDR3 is TGCAGCGTAGCAGGGAACAATACCATATATTTT. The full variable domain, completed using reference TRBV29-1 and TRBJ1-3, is SAVISQKPSRDICQRGTSLTIQCQVDSQVTMMFWYRQQPGQSLTLIATANQGSEATYESGFVIDKFPISRPNLTFSTLTVSNMSPEDSSIYLCSVAGNNTIYFGEGSWLTVV.

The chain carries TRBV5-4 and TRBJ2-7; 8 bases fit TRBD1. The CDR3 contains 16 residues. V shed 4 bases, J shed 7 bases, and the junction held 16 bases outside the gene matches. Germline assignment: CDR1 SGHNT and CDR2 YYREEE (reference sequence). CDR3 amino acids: CASSDGQGQLLREQYF. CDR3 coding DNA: TGTGCCAGCAGCGATGGACAGGGACAACTCCTACGAGAGCAGTACTTC.

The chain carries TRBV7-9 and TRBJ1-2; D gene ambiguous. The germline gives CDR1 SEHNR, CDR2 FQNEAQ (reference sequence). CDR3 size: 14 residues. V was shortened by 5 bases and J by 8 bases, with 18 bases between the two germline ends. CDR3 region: CASSPDLPGQGYTF. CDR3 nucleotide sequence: TGTGCCAGCAGCCCCGACTTACCCGGCCAGGGCTACACCTTC.

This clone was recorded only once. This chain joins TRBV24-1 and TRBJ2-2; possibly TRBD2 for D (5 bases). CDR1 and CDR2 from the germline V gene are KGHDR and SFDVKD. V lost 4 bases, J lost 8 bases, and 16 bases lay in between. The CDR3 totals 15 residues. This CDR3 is CATSDADSFLGELFF. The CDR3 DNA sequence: TGTGCCACCAGTGACGCGGACTCGTTTCTAGGGGAGCTGTTTTTT.

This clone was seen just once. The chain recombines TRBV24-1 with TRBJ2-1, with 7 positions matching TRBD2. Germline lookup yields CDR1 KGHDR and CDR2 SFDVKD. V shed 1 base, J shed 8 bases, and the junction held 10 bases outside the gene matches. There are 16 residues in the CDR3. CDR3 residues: CATSDFATSGGDEQFF. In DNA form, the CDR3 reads TGTGCCACCAGTGATTTTGCGACCTCTGGGGGGGATGAGCAGTTCTTC.

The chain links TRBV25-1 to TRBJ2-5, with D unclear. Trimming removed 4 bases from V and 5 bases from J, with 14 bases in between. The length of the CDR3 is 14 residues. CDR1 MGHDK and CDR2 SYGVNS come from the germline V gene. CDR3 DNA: TGTGCCAGCAGTGCAGTAAACACCGGGGAGACCCAGTACTTC. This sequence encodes CASSAVNTGETQYF.

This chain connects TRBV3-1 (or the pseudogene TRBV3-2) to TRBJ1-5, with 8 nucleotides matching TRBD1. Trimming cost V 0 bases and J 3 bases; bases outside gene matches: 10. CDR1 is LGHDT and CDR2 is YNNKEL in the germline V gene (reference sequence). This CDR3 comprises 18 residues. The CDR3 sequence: CASSQEGGWTGSNQPQHF. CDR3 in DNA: TGTGCCAGCAGCCAAGAAGGGGGTTGGACAGGGTCCAATCAGCCCCAGCATTTT.

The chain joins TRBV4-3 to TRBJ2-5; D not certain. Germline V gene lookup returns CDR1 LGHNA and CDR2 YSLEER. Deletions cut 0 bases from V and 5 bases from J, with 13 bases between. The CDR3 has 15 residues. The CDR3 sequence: CASSQDKTSSETQYF. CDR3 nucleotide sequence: TGCGCCAGCAGCCAAGATAAGACTTCCAGCGAGACCCAGTACTTC.

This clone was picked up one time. CDR3 amino acids: CASSQPTVQETQYF. The CDR3 DNA follows: TGTGCCAGCAGCCAACCGACAGTCCAAGAGACCCAGTACTTC. The chain is built from TRBV3-1 (or the pseudogene TRBV3-2) and TRBJ2-5; possible D gene TRBD1, 5 bases. CDR1 and CDR2 (germline): LGHDT, YNNKEL (reference sequence). The CDR3 sequence is 14 residues long. V lost 2 bases, J lost 1 base, and 8 bases lay in between.

The CDR3 DNA reads as TGTGCCTGGAGTAAGGATAAGGACAGTGAGCAGTTCTTC. The encoded protein is CAWSKDKDSEQFF. The chain is built from TRBV30 and TRBJ2-1, with D maybe TRBD1 (6 bases). The CDR3 has 13 amino acids. Germline V gene data show CDR1 as GTSNPN and CDR2 as SVGIG (reference sequence). V dropped 2 bases and J dropped 9 bases, with 14 bases sitting between them. Full variable domain (rest looked up from reference TRBV30 and TRBJ2-1): SQTIHQWPATLVQPVGSPLSLECTVEGTSNPNLYWYRQAAGRGLQLLFYSVGIGQISSEVPQNLSASRPQDRQFILSSKKLLLSDSGFYLCAWSKDKDSEQFFGPGTRLTVL.

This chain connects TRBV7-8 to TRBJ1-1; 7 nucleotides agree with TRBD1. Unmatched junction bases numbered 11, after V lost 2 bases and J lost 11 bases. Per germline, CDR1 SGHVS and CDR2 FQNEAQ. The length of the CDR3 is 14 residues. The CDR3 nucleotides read TGTGCCAGCAGCTTAAGGTTACAGGGGAGTTACGCTTTCTTT. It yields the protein CASSLRLQGSYAFF.

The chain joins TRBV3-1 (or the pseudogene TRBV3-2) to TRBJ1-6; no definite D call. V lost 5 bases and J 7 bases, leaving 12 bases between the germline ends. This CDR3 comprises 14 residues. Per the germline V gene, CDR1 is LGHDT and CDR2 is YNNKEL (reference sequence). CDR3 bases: TGTGCCAGCAGCGTACTAGGCGCAAATTCACCCCTCCACTTT. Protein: CASSVLGANSPLHF.

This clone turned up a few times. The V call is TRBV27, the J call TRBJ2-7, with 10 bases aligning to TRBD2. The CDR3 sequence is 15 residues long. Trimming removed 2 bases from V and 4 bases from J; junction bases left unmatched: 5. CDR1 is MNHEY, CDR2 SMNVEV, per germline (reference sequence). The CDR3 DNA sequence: TGTGCCAGCAGTTTAGTAGCGGGAGGTCGGTACGAGCAGTACTTC. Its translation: CASSLVAGGRYEQYF.

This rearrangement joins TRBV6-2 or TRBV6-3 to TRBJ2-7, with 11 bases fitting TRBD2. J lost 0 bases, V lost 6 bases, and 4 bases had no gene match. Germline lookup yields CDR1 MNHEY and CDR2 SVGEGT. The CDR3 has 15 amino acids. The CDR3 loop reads CASSPTSGVSYEQYF. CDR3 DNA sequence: TGTGCCAGCAGCCCGACTAGCGGGGTCTCCTACGAGCAGTACTTC.

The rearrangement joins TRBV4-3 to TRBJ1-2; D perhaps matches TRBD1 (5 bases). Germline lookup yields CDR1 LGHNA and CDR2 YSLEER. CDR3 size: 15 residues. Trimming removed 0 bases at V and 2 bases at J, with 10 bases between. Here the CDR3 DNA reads TGCGCCAGCAGCCAAGATCTAGGGGCAAACTATGGCTACACCTTC. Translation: CASSQDLGANYGYTF.

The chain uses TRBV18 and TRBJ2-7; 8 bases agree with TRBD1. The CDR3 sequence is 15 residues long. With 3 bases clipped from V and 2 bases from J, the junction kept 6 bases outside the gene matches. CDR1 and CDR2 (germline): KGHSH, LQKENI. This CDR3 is CASSPRTGQTYEQYF. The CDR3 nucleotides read TGTGCCAGCTCACCGAGGACAGGGCAAACCTACGAGCAGTACTTC.

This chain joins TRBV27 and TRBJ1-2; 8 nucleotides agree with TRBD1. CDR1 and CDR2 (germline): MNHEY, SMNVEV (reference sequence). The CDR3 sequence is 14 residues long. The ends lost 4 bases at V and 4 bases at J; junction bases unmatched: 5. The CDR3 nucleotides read TGTGCCAGCAGTTCCTTACAGGGGGGCTATGGCTACACCTTC. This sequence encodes CASSSLQGGYGYTF.

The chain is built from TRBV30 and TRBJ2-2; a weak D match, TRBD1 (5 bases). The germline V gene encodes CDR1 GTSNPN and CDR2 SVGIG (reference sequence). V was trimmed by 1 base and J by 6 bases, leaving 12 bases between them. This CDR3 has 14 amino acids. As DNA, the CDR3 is TGTGCCTGGAGTGCAGGGAATCGGGCCGGGGAGCTGTTTTTT. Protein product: CAWSAGNRAGELFF.